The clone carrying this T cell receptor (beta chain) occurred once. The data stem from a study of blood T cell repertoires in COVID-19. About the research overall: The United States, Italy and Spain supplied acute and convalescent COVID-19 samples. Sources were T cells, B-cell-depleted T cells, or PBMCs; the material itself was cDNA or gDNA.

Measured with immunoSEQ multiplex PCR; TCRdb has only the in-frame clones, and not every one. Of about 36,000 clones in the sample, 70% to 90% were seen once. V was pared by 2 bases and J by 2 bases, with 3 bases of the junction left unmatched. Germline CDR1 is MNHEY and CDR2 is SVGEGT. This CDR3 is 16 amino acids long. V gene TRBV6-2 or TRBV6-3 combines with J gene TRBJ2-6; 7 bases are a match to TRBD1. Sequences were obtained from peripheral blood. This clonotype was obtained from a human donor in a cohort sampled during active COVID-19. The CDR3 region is CASSYTTGAGANVLTF. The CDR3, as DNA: TGTGCCAGCAGTTACACTACAGGGGCTGGGGCCAACGTCCTGACTTTC.